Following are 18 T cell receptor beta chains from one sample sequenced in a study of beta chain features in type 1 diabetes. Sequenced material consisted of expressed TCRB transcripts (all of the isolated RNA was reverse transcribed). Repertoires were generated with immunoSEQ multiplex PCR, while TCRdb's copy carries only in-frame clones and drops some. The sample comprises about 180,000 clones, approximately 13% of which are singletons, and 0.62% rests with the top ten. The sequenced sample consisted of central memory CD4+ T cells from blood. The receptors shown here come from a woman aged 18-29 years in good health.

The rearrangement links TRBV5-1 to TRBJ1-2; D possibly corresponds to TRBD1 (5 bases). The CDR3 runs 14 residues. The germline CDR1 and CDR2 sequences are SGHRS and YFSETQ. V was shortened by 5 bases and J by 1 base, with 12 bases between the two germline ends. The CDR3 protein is CASSRTSFNYGYTF. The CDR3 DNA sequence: TGCGCCAGCAGTCGGACAAGTTTTAACTATGGCTACACCTTC.

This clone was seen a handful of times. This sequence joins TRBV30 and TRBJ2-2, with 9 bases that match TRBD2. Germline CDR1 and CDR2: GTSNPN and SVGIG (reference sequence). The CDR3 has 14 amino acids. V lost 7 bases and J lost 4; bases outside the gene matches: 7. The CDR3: CASQGLAATGELFF. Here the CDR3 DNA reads TGTGCCTCCCAGGGACTAGCTGCCACCGGGGAGCTGTTTTTT.

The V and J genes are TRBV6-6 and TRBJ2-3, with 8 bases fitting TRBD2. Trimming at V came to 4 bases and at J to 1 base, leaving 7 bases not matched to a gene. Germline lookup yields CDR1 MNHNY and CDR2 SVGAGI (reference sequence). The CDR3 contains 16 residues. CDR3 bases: TGTGCCAGCAGTTCCAAAAAGACTAGCGGCACAGATACGCAGTATTTT. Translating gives CASSSKKTSGTDTQYF.

CDR3 sequence reads: CASIQRLGYGYTF. CDR3 bases: TGTGCCAGCATCCAGCGGCTGGGGTATGGCTACACCTTC. The chain recombines TRBV28 with TRBJ1-2; D is unresolved. Germline CDR1 reads MDHEN; CDR2 reads SYDVKM. V lost 7 bases and J 5 bases, leaving 14 bases between the germline ends. The CDR3 is 13 amino acids.

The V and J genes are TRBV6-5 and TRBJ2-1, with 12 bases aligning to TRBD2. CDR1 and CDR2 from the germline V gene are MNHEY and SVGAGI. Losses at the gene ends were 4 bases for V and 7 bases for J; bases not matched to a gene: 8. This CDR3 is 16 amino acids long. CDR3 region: CASSSRLAGARNEQFF. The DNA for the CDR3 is TGTGCCAGCAGTTCCAGACTAGCGGGAGCTAGGAATGAGCAGTTCTTC.

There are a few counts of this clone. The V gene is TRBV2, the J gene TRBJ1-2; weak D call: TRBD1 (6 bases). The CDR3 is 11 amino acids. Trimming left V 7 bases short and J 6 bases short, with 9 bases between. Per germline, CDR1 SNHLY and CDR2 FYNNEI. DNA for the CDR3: TGTGCCAGCACCCGGACAGATGGCTACACCTTC. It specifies CASTRTDGYTF.

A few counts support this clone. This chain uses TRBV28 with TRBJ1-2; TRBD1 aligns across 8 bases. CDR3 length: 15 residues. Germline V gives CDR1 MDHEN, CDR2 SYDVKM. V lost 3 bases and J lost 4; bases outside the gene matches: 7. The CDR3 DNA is TGTGCCAGCAGTTTCCAGGGGGCCGAGGGCTATGGCTACACCTTC. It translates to CASSFQGAEGYGYTF.

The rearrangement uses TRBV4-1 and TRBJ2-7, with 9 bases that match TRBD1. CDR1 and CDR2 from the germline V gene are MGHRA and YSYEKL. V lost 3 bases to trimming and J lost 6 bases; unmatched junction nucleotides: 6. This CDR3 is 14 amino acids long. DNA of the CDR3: TGCGCCAGCAGCCAGTCATCGGACAGGGGCGAGCAGTACTTC. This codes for CASSQSSDRGEQYF.

CDR3 coding DNA: TGTGCCAGCAGCTTAGACAGGGGATCCTATGGCTACACCTTC. Protein product: CASSLDRGSYGYTF. This rearrangement joins TRBV7-2 to TRBJ1-2, with 7 bases lining up with TRBD1. Per the germline V gene, CDR1 is SGHTA and CDR2 is FQGNSA. J lost 4 bases, V lost 1 base, and 3 bases had no gene match. This CDR3 comprises 14 residues.

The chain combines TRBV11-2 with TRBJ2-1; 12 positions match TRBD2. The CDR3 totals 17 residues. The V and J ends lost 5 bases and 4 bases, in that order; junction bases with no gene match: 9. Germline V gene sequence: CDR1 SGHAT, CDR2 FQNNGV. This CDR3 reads CASSLYTSGRTYNEQFF. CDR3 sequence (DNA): TGTGCCAGCAGCCTCTATACTAGCGGGAGGACATACAATGAGCAGTTCTTC.

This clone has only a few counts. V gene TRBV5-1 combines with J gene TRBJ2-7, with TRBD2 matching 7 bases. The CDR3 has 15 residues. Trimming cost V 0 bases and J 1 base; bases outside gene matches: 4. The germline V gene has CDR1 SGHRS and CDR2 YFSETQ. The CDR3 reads CASSLGGGRSYEQYF. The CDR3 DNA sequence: TGCGCCAGCAGCTTGGGGGGCGGGAGATCCTACGAGCAGTACTTC.

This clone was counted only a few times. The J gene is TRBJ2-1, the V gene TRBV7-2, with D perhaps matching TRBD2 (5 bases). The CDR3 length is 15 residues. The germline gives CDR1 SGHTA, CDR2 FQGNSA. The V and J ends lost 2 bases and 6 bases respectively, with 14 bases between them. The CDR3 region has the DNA TGTGCCAGCAGCTTACAATACCTCGAGGGCAATGAGCAGTTCTTC. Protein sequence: CASSLQYLEGNEQFF.

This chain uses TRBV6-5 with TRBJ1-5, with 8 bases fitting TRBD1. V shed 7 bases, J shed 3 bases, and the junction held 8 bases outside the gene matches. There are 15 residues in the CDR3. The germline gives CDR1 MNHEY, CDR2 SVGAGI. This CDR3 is CASKRDRFFNQPQHF. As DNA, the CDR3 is TGTGCCAGCAAGCGGGACAGGTTCTTCAATCAGCCCCAGCATTTT.

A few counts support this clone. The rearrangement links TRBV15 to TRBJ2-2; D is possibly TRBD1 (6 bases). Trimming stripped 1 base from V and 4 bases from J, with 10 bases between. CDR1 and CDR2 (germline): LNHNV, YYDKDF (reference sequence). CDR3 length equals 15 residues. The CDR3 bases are TGTGCCACCAGCAGAGGGTCCAGGGGCACCGGGGAGCTGTTTTTT. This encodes CATSRGSRGTGELFF.

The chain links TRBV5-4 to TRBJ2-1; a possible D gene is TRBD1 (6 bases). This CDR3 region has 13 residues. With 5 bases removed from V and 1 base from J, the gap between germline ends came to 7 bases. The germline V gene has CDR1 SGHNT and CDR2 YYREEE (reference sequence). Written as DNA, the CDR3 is TGTGCCAGCAGTCAGGGGTCCTACAATGAGCAGTTCTTC. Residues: CASSQGSYNEQFF. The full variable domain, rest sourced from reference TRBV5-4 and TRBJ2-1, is ETGVTQSPTHLIKTRGQQVTLRCSSQSGHNTVSWYQQALGQGPQFIFQYYREEENGRGNFPPRFSGLQFPNYSSELNVNALELDDSALYLCASSQGSYNEQFFGPGTRLTVL.

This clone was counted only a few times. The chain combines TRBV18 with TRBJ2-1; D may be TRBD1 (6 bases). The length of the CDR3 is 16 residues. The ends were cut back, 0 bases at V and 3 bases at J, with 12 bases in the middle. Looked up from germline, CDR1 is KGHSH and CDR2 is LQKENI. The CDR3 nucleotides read TGTGCCAGCTCACCACCGAGACAGGCTAACTACAATGAGCAGTTCTTC. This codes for CASSPPRQANYNEQFF.

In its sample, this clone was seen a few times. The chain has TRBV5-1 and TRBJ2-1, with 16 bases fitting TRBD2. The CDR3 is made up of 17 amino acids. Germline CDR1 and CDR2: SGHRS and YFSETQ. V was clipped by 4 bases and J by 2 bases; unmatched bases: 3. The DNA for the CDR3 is TGCGCCAGCAGCGTGGGACTAGCGGGAGGGGCCTACAATGAGCAGTTCTTC. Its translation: CASSVGLAGGAYNEQFF.

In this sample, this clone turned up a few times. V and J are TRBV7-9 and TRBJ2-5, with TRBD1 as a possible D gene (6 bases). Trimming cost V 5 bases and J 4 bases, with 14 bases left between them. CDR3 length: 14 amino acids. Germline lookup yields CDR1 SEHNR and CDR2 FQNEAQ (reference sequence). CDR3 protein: CASSVGQGRETQYF. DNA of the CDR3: TGTGCCAGCAGCGTGGGGCAGGGGAGAGAGACCCAGTACTTC.